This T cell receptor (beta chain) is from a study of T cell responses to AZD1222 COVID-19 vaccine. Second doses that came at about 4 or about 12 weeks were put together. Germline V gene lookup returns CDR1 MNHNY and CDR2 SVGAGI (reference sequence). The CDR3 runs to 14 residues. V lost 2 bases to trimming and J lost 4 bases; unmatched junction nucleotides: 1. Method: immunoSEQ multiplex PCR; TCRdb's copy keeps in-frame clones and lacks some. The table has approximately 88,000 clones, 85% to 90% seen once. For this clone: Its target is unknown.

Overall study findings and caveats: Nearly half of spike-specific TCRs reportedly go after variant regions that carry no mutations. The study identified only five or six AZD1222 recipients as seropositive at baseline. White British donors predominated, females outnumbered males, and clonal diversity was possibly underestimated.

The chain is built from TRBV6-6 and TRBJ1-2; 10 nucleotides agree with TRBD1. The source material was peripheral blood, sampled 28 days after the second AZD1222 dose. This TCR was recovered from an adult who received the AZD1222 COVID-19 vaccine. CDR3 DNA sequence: TGTGCCAGCAGTTACCGGACAGGGGGCTATGGCTACACCTTC. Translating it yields CASSYRTGGYGYTF.